The present T cell receptor beta chain was sequenced within a study of identical twins. Germline-derived CDR1 and CDR2 are SGHRS and YFSETQ. This CDR3 spans 16 amino acids. V was pared by 3 bases and J by 2 bases, with 15 bases between. This clonotype was seen many times. From the 5' RACE reads, TCRdb called clonotypes with MiXCR, one entry per CDR3 protein. The top ten hold less than 0.35% of the sample, which has 1.5 million to 2 million distinct CDR3 sequences, more than 30% seen once. Sequenced input: cord blood. The clonotype was recovered from a newborn girl in good health. This chain joins TRBV5-1 and TRBJ2-4; a weak D match, TRBD2 (5 bases). Here the CDR3 reads CASSSIGSSPKNIQYF. The CDR3 nucleotides are TGCGCCAGCAGCTCGATTGGGTCTAGCCCCAAAAACATTCAGTACTTC. Combining the CDR3 with reference TRBV5-1 and TRBJ2-4 gives the whole variable domain KAGVTQTPRYLIKTRGQQVTLSCSPISGHRSVSWYQQTPGQGLQFLFEYFSETQRNKGNFPGRFSGRQFSNSRSEMNVSTLELGDSALYLCASSSIGSSPKNIQYFGAGTRLSVL.